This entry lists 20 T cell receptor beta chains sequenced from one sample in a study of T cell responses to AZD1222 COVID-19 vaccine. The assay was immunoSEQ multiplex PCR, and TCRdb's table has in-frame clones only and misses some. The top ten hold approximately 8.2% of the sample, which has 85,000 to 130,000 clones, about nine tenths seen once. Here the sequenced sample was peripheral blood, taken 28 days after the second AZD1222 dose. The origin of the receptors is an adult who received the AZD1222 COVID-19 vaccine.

The CDR3 is CASSVRAENTEAFF. CDR3 nucleotides: TGTGCCAGCAGCGTAAGGGCAGAGAACACTGAAGCTTTCTTT. V and J are TRBV9 and TRBJ1-1; no definite D call. Germline CDR1 and CDR2: SGDLS and YYNGEE. There are 14 residues in the CDR3. The ends were cut back, 1 base at V and 1 base at J, with 8 bases in the middle.

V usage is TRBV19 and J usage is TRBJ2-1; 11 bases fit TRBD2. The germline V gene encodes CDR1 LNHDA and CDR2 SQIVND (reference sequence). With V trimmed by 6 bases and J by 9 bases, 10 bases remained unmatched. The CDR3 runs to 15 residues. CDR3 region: CASSVTSGAAGEQFF. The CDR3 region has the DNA TGTGCCAGTAGCGTGACTAGCGGGGCGGCCGGTGAGCAGTTCTTC.

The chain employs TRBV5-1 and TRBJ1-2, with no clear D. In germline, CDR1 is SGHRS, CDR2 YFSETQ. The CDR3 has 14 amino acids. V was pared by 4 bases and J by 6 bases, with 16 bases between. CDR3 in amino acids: CASSQRAAANGYTF. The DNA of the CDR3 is TGCGCCAGCAGCCAACGGGCGGCAGCGAATGGCTACACCTTC.

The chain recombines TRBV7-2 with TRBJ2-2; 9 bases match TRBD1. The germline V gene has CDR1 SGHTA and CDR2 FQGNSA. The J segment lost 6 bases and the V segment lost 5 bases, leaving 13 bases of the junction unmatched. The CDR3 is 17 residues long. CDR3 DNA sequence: TGTGCCAGCAGCGCCCAAATACACAGGGGGCAGGCCGGGGAGCTGTTTTTT. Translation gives CASSAQIHRGQAGELFF.

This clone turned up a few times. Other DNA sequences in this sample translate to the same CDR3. The CDR3 DNA reads TGTGCCAGCAGCTTAGGACAGGGAGTCACTGAAGCTTTCTTT. Amino acid sequence: CASSLGQGVTEAFF. This rearrangement joins TRBV7-8 to TRBJ1-1; 7 nucleotides agree with TRBD1. The CDR3 is 14 residues long. Germline CDR1 and CDR2: SGHVS and FQNEAQ. The V segment lost 1 base and the J segment 4 bases; nucleotides outside the gene matches: 3.

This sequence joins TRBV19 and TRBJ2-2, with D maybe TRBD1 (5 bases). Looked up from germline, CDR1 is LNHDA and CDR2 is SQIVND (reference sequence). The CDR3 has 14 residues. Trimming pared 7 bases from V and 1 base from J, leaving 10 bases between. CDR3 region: CASMWGLNTGELFF. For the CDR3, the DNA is TGTGCCAGTATGTGGGGCCTGAACACCGGGGAGCTGTTTTTT.

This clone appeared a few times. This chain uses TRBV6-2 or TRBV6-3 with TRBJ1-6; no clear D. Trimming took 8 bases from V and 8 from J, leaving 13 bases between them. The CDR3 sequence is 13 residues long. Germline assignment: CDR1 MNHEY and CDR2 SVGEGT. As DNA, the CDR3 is TGTGCCAGCGGCCGTAACACGGATTCACCCCTCCACTTT. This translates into CASGRNTDSPLHF.

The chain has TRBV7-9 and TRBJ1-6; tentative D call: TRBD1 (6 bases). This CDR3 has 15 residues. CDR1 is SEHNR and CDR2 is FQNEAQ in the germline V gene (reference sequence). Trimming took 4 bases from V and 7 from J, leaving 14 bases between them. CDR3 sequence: CASSYPGAANSPLHF. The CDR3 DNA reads TGTGCCAGCAGCTACCCGGGGGCCGCGAATTCACCCCTCCACTTT.

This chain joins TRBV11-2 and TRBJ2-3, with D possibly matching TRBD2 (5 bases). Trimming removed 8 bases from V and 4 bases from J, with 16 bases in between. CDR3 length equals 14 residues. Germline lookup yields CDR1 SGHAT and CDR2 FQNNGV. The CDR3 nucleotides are TGTGCCAGCGCAGTAGGGTTCGGGGCAGATACGCAGTATTTT. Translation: CASAVGFGADTQYF.

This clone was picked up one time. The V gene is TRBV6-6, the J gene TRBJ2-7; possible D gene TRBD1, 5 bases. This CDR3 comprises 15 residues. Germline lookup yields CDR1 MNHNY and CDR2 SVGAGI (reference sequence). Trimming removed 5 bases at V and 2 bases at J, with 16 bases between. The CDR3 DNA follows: TGTGCCAGCAGTGCCCCGGTAGGGGAAACCTACGAGCAGTACTTC. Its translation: CASSAPVGETYEQYF.

The CDR3 DNA sequence: TGCGCCAGCAGCCAATTTCCGGCGACAGTCTCCTACGAGCAGTACTTC. It yields the protein CASSQFPATVSYEQYF. V is TRBV4-1 and J is TRBJ2-7, with TRBD1 as a possible D gene (5 bases). CDR1 is MGHRA, CDR2 YSYEKL, per germline. V lost 2 bases and J lost 0, with 14 bases in between. CDR3 size: 16 residues.

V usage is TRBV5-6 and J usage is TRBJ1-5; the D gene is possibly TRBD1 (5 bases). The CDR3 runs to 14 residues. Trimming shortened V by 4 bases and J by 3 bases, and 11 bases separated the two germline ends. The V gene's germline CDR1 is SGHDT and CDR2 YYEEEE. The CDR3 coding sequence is TGTGCCAGCAGCGACAAACAGGTCAATCAGCCCCAGCATTTT. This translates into CASSDKQVNQPQHF.

The CDR3 here is CASSGQTASTTEAFF. CDR3 sequence (DNA): TGTGCCAGCAGTGGCCAGACAGCGTCGACCACTGAAGCTTTCTTT. The chain carries TRBV2 and TRBJ1-1; a possible D gene is TRBD1 (5 bases). In germline, CDR1 is SNHLY, CDR2 FYNNEI. This CDR3 spans 15 amino acids. V was pared by 4 bases and J by 4 bases, with 16 bases between. Complete variable domain (other parts from reference TRBV2 and TRBJ1-1): EPEVTQTPSHQVTQMGQEVILRCVPISNHLYFYWYRQILGQKVEFLVSFYNNEISEKSEIFDDQFSVERPDGSNFTLKIRSTKLEDSAMYFCASSGQTASTTEAFFGQGTRLTVV.

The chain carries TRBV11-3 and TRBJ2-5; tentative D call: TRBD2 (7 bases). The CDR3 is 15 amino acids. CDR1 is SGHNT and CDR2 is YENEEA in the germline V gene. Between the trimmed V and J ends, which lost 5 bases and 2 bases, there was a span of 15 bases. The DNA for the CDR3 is TGTGCCAGCAGCCGAGGGGGGGCAGGGCAAGAGACCCAGTACTTC. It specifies CASSRGGAGQETQYF.

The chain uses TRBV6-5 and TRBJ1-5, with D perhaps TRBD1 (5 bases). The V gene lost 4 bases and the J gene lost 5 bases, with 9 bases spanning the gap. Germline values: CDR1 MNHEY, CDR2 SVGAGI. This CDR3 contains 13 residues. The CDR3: CASSLQGYQPQHF. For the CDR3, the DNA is TGTGCCAGCAGTTTGCAGGGCTATCAGCCCCAGCATTTT.

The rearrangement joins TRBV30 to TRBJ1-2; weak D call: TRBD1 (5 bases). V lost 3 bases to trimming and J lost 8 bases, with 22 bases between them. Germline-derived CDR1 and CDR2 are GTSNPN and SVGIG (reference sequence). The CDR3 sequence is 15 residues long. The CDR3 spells CAWRSVGRGSGGYTF. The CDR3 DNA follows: TGTGCCTGGAGGTCGGTAGGCCGGGGGTCCGGGGGCTACACCTTC.

CDR3 in DNA: TGTGCCAGCAGTTCGGAATCTGGAAACACCATATATTTT. The encoded protein is CASSSESGNTIYF. This chain connects TRBV12-3 or TRBV12-4 to TRBJ1-3; D gene unclear. The length of the CDR3 is 13 residues. Trimming removed 4 bases at V and 1 base at J, with 5 bases between.

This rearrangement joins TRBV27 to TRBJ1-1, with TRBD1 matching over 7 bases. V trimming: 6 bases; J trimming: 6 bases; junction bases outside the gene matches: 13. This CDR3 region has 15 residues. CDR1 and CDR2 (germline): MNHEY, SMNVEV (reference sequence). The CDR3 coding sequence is TGTGCCAGCAGGCTCCGGATAGGGGGCAATTCTGAAGCTTTCTTT. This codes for CASRLRIGGNSEAFF.

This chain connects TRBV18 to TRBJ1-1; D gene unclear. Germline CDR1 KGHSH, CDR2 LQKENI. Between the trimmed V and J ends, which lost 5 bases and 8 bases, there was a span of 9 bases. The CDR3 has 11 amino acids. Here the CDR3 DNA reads TGTGCCAGCTCATCAACCAGGGAAGCTTTCTTT. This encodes CASSSTREAFF.

The CDR3 DNA reads as TGCAGCGTCCGCGGGGGGGAAGAGACCCAGTACTTC. Amino acids: CSVRGGEETQYF. The chain recombines TRBV29-1 with TRBJ2-5; 9 bases line up with TRBD2. Germline V gene data show CDR1 as SQVTM and CDR2 as ANQGSEA. The CDR3 contains 12 residues. The trim removed 6 bases at V and 3 bases at J, leaving 2 bases unmatched.